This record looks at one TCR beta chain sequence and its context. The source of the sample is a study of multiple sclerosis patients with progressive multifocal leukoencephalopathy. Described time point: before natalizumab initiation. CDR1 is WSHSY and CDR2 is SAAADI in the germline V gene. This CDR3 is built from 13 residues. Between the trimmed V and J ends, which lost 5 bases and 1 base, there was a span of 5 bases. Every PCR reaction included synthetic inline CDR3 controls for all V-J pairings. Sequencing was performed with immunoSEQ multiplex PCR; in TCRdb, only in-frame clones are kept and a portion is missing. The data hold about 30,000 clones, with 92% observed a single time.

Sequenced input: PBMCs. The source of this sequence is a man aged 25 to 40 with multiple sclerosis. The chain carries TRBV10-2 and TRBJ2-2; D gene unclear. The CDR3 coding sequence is TGCGCCAGCAGTTTCCAGAACACCGGGGAGCTGTTTTTT. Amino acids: CASSFQNTGELFF.